The TCR beta chain described here comes from a study of blood T cell repertoires in COVID-19. Overall study: Samples representing acute and convalescent COVID-19 were sourced from the United States, Italy and Spain.

Data came from immunoSEQ multiplex PCR; TCRdb stores just in-frame clones and leaves some out. This sample has 430,000 or so clones, with roughly 88% found just once. Those enrolled, adults aged 18 to 89 years, came from about two dozen US areas. Cohort allocation depended upon clinical history that participants reported. Germline-derived CDR1 and CDR2 are SGHDT and YYEEEE. The trim removed 6 bases at V and 5 bases at J, leaving 12 bases unmatched. The CDR3 is made up of 16 amino acids. The sample was PBMCs or T cells enriched from blood (not recorded which). This TCR derives from a young woman who had been exposed to COVID-19. The J gene is TRBJ2-2, the V gene TRBV5-6; TRBD1 matches 8 bases. Here the CDR3 reads CASIPRDRLGTGELFF. Here the CDR3 DNA reads TGTGCCAGCATCCCAAGGGACAGGCTGGGGACCGGGGAGCTGTTTTTT.